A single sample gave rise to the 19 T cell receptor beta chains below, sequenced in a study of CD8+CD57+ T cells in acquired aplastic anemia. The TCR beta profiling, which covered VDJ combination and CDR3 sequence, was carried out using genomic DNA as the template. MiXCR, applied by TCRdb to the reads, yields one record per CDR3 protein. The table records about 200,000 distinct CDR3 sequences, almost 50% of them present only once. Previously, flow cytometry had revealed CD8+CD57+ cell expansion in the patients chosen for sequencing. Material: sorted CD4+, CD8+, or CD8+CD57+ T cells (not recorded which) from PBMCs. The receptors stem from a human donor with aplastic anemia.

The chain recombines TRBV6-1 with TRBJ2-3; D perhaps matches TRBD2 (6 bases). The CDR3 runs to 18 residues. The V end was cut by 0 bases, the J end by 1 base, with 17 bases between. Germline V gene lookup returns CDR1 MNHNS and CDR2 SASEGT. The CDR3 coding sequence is TGTGCCAGCAGTGAAGCGAGGAGACTAGTGTCCGGCACAGATACGCAGTATTTT. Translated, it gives CASSEARRLVSGTDTQYF.

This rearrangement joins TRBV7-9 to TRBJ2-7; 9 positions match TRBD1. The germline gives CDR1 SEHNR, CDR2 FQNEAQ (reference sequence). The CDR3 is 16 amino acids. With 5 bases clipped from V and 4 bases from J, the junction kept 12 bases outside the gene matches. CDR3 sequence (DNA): TGTGCCAGCAGCCCAGCCCCGGGACAGGGAATTTACGAGCAGTACTTC. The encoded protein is CASSPAPGQGIYEQYF.

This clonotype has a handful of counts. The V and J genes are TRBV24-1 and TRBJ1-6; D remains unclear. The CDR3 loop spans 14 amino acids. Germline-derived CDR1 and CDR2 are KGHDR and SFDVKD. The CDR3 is CARVSATVNSPLHF. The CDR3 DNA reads TGTGCTAGAGTGTCCGCGACGGTAAATTCACCCCTCCACTTT.

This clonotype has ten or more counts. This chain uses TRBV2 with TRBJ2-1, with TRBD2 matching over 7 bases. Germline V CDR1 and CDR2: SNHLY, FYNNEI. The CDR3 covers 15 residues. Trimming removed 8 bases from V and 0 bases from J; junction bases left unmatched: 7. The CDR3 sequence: CASRAAGPSYNEQFF. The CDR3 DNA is TGTGCCAGCCGTGCAGCGGGGCCCTCCTACAATGAGCAGTTCTTC.

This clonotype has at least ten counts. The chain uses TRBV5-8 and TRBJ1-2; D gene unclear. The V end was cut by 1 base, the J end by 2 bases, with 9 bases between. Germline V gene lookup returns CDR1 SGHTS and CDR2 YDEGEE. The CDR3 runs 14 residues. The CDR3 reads CASSLRAGNYGYTF. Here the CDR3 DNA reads TGTGCCAGCAGCTTGAGGGCAGGCAACTATGGCTACACCTTC. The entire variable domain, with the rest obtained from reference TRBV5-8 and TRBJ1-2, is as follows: EAGVTQSPTHLIKTRGQQATLRCSPISGHTSVYWYQQALGLGLQFLLWYDEGEERNRGNFPPRFSGRQFPNYSSELNVNALELEDSALYLCASSLRAGNYGYTFGSGTRLTVV.

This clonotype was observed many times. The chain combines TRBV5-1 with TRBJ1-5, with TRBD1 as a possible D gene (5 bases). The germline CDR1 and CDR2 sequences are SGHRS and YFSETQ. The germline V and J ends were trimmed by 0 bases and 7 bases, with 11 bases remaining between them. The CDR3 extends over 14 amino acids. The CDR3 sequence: CASSLDPGRQPQHF. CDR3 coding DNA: TGCGCCAGCAGCTTGGATCCAGGGAGGCAGCCCCAGCATTTT.

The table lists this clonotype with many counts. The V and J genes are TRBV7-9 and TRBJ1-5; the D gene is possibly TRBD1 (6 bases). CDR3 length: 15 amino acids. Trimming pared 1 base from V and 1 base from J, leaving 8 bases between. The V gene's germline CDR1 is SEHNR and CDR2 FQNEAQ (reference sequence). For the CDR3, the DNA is TGTGCCAGCAGCTTAGTTGGACAGAGCAATCAGCCCCAGCATTTT. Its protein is CASSLVGQSNQPQHF.

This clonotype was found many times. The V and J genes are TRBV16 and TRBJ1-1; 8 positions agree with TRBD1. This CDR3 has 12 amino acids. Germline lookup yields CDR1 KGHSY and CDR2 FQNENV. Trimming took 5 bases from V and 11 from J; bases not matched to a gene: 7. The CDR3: CASSDDRGPAFF. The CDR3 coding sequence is TGTGCCAGCAGCGATGACAGGGGACCGGCTTTCTTT.

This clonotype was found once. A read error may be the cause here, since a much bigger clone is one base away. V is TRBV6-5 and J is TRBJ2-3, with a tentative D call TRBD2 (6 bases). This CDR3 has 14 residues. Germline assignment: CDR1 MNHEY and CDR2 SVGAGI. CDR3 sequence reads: CASGYRGNTDTQYF. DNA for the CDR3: TGTGCCAGCGGTTATCGCGGGAACACAGATACGCAGTATTTT.

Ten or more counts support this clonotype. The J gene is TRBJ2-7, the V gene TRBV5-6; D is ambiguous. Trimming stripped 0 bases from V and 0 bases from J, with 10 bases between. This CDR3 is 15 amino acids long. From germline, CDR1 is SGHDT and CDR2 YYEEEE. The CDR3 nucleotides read TGTGCCAGCAGCTTGGTGGATGGAACCTCCTACGAGCAGTACTTC. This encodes CASSLVDGTSYEQYF.

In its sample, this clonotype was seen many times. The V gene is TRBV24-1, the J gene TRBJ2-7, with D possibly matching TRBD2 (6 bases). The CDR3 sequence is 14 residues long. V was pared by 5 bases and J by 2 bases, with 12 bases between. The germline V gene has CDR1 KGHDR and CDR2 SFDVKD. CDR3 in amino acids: CATSVGGVPYEQYF. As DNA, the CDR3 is TGTGCCACCAGTGTCGGCGGGGTCCCCTACGAGCAGTACTTC.

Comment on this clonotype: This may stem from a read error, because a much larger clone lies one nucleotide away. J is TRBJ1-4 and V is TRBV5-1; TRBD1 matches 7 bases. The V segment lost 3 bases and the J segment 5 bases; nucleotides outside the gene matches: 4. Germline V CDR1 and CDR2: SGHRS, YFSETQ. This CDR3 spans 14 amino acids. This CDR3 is CASSSGQNNEKLFF. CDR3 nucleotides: TGCGCCAGCAGCTCGGGACAGAACAATGAAAAACTGTTTTTT.

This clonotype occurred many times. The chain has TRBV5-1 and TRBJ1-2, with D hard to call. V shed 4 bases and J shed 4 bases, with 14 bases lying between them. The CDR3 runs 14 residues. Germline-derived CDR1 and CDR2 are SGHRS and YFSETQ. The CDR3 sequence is CASSPLGGPYGYTF. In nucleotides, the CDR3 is TGCGCCAGCAGCCCCCTGGGCGGACCCTATGGCTACACCTTC. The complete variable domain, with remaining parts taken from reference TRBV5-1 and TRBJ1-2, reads KAGVTQTPRYLIKTRGQQVTLSCSPISGHRSVSWYQQTPGQGLQFLFEYFSETQRNKGNFPGRFSGRQFSNSRSEMNVSTLELGDSALYLCASSPLGGPYGYTFGSGTRLTVV.

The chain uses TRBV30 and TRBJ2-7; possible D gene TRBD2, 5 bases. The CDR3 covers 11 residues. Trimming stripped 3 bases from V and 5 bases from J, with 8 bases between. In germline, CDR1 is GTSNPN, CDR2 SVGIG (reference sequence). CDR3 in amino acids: CAWSGIHEQYF. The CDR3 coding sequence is TGTGCCTGGAGCGGGATCCACGAGCAGTACTTC.

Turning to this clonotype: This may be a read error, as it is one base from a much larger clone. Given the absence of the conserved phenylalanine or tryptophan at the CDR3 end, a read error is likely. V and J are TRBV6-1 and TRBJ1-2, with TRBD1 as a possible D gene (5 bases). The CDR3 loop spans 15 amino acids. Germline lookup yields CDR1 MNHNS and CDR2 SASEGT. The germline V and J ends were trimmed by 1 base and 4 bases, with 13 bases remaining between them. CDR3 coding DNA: TGTGCCAGCAGTGAAGAAACGACAGTCGCCTATGGCTACACCCTC. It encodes CASSEETTVAYGYTL.

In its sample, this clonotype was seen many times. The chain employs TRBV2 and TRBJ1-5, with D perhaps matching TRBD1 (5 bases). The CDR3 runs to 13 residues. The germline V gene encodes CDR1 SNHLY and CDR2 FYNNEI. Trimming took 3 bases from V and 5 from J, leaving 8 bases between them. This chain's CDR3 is CASSDGGYQPQHF. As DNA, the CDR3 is TGTGCCAGCAGTGACGGGGGATATCAGCCCCAGCATTTT.

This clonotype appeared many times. In DNA, the CDR3 is TGTGCCAGCAGCTTAACTCCAGGGACAGGGGAAGATACGCAGTATTTT. This translates into CASSLTPGTGEDTQYF. The chain is built from TRBV7-7 and TRBJ2-3, with TRBD1 matching over 10 bases. The germline gives CDR1 SSHAT, CDR2 FNYEAQ (reference sequence). The CDR3 consists of 16 residues. Germline trimming cut 2 bases from V and 5 bases from J; bases unmatched to any gene: 7.

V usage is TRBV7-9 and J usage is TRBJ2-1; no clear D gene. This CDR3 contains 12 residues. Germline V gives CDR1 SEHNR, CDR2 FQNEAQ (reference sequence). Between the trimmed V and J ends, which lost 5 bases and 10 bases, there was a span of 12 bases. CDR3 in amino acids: CASSPRLGEQFF. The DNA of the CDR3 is TGTGCCAGCAGCCCAAGACTGGGGGAGCAGTTCTTC.

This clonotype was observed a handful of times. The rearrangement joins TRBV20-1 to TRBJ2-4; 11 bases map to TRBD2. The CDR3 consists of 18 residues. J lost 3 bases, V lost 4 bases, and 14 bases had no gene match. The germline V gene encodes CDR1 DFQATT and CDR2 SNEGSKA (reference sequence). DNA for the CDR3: TGCAGTGCTAACTCCGGGACTAGCGGAGACTTTATCAAAAACATTCAGTACTTC. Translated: CSANSGTSGDFIKNIQYF.